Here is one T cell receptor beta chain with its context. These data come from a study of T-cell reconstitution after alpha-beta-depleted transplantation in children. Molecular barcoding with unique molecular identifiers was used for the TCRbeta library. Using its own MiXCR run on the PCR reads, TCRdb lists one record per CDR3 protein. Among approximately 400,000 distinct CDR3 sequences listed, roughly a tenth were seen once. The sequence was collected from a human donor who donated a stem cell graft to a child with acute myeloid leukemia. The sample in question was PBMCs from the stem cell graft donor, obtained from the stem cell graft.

The CDR3 nucleotides read TGTGCCGCCCACCGGGACAGGGGGCCCGGGGAGCTGTTTTTT. Its translation is CAAHRDRGPGELFF. This chain uses TRBV10-3 with TRBJ2-2; 12 bases agree with TRBD1. The CDR3 is 14 residues long. In germline, CDR1 is ENHRY, CDR2 SYGVKD. Germline trimming cut 11 bases from V and 6 bases from J; bases unmatched to any gene: 7.